Presented here are 20 T cell receptor beta chains from one specimen sequenced in a study of T cell repertoires in cytomegalovirus infection. TCRdb processed the reads anew with MiXCR; each CDR3 protein has one entry. The data contain roughly 700,000 distinct CDR3 sequences, around a third of them singletons. Which antigens these TCRs recognize remains unknown. Material: cultured PBMCs, obtained from culture after CMV antigen stimulation. These TCRs come from a human donor in good health (CMV status not recorded). Some clones in this sample may be carry-over from other donors' samples.

This chain links TRBV12-3 or TRBV12-4 with TRBJ1-1; no reliable D call. This CDR3 is 11 amino acids long. V lost 6 bases, J lost 8 bases, and 10 bases lay in between. The CDR3 region is CASRSLGEAFF. DNA for the CDR3: TGTGCCAGCAGATCCCTGGGGGAAGCTTTCTTT.

This rearrangement joins TRBV27 to TRBJ2-7, with TRBD2 matching 9 bases. Germline lookup yields CDR1 MNHEY and CDR2 SMNVEV (reference sequence). Germline trimming cut 3 bases from V and 3 bases from J; bases unmatched to any gene: 3. The CDR3 covers 14 residues. CDR3 in DNA: TGTGCCAGCAGTTTGGCGGGGGGGAACTACGAGCAGTACTTC. It translates to CASSLAGGNYEQYF.

The chain is built from TRBV20-1 and TRBJ2-5, with 13 bases lining up with TRBD2. V lost 1 base and J lost 0; bases outside the gene matches: 5. Germline CDR1 and CDR2: DFQATT and SNEGSKA (reference sequence). This CDR3 contains 17 residues. CDR3 in amino acids: CSARATSGGPYQETQYF. The DNA of the CDR3 is TGCAGTGCTAGAGCGACTAGCGGGGGGCCGTACCAAGAGACCCAGTACTTC.

The chain combines TRBV20-1 with TRBJ2-7; 9 bases map to TRBD2. The CDR3 covers 16 residues. Trimming removed 3 bases from V and 4 bases from J; junction bases left unmatched: 13. Germline CDR1 is DFQATT and CDR2 is SNEGSKA (reference sequence). CDR3 sequence: CSASPTLSGSGYEQYF. For the CDR3, the DNA is TGCAGTGCTAGTCCTACCCTTAGCGGGAGCGGGTACGAGCAGTACTTC.

In this sample, this clonotype turned up many times. The chain has TRBV7-2 and TRBJ2-1, with D hard to call. Trimming pared 0 bases from V and 0 bases from J, leaving 6 bases between. The germline V gene encodes CDR1 SGHTA and CDR2 FQGNSA. The CDR3 is 15 residues long. CDR3 in amino acids: CASSLAASSYNEQFF. The DNA of the CDR3 is TGTGCCAGCAGCTTAGCGGCTAGCTCCTACAATGAGCAGTTCTTC.

The chain recombines TRBV28 with TRBJ1-6, with a weak D call TRBD1 (6 bases). V was clipped by 5 bases and J by 3 bases, with 11 bases between them. This CDR3 comprises 15 residues. The germline V gene encodes CDR1 MDHEN and CDR2 SYDVKM. The CDR3 sequence is CASSVTGDYNSPLHF. The CDR3 nucleotides are TGTGCCAGCAGTGTGACAGGCGACTATAATTCACCCCTCCACTTT.

The chain couples TRBV27 to TRBJ2-7, with D possibly matching TRBD1 (5 bases). The germline V gene encodes CDR1 MNHEY and CDR2 SMNVEV (reference sequence). This CDR3 has 15 amino acids. Trimming took 3 bases from V and 1 from J, leaving 13 bases between them. Here the CDR3 reads CASSFSRAPSYEQYF. CDR3 in DNA: TGTGCCAGCAGTTTTAGCAGGGCCCCATCCTACGAGCAGTACTTC.

The chain is built from TRBV18 and TRBJ2-1; the D gene is possibly TRBD1 (5 bases). This CDR3 contains 14 residues. Trimming removed 6 bases at V and 6 bases at J, with 15 bases between. The germline CDR1 and CDR2 sequences are KGHSH and LQKENI. The DNA of the CDR3 is TGTGCCAGCTCTCCCAACCCGCAGGGCAATGAGCAGTTCTTC. This codes for CASSPNPQGNEQFF.

This clonotype was picked up a small number of times. The CDR3: CASSLVQSNQPQHF. The CDR3 DNA sequence: TGTGCCAGCAGTTTAGTACAGAGCAATCAGCCCCAGCATTTT. The chain uses TRBV12-3 or TRBV12-4 and TRBJ1-5; D call uncertain. The CDR3 is made up of 14 amino acids. V lost 1 base and J 1 base, leaving 5 bases between the germline ends.

The chain uses TRBV7-2 and TRBJ1-6; 11 bases fit TRBD1. Germline CDR1 is SGHTA and CDR2 is FQGNSA. V lost 5 bases to trimming and J lost 19 bases; unmatched junction nucleotides: 13. This CDR3 is built from 14 residues. As DNA, the CDR3 is TGTGCCAGCAGCCCATTGTGGGGGGACAGGGGGACTCACTTT. Its translation is CASSPLWGDRGTHF.

The rearrangement uses TRBV2 and TRBJ1-1; no clear D gene. V was pared by 2 bases and J by 4 bases, with 11 bases between. CDR1 is SNHLY and CDR2 is FYNNEI in the germline V gene. The CDR3 length is 14 residues. The CDR3 bases are TGTGCCAGCAGTGAACTTGGCACAAGCACTGAAGCTTTCTTT. This encodes CASSELGTSTEAFF. The whole variable domain, remainder taken from reference TRBV2 and TRBJ1-1, is EPEVTQTPSHQVTQMGQEVILRCVPISNHLYFYWYRQILGQKVEFLVSFYNNEISEKSEIFDDQFSVERPDGSNFTLKIRSTKLEDSAMYFCASSELGTSTEAFFGQGTRLTVV.

With regard to this clonotype: Given a much more abundant clone one base away, this may be a read error. The rearrangement uses TRBV7-2 and TRBJ2-7, with TRBD2 matching over 11 bases. Germline CDR1 SGHTA, CDR2 FQGNSA. The CDR3 spans 16 residues. This CDR3 is CAGSLNLAGGSYEQYF. CDR3 nucleotide sequence: TGTGCCGGCAGTCTAAACCTAGCGGGGGGATCCTACGAGCAGTACTTC.

The chain is built from TRBV11-2 and TRBJ1-2; perhaps TRBD1 as D (5 bases). The CDR3 sequence is 14 residues long. The V and J ends lost 5 bases and 3 bases respectively, with 13 bases between them. Germline assignment: CDR1 SGHAT and CDR2 FQNNGV. CDR3: CASSGGRVDYGYTF. CDR3 coding DNA: TGTGCCAGCAGCGGGGGACGGGTGGACTATGGCTACACCTTC.

In its sample, this clonotype was seen a few times. This chain links TRBV7-2 with TRBJ1-4; D is unresolved. The CDR3 consists of 14 residues. Germline V CDR1 and CDR2: SGHTA, FQGNSA. V was pared by 5 bases and J by 6 bases, with 13 bases between. The CDR3 sequence is CASSRGFADEKLFF. As DNA, the CDR3 is TGTGCCAGCAGCCGTGGTTTCGCGGATGAAAAACTGTTTTTT.

The chain joins TRBV6-6 to TRBJ1-1; perhaps TRBD1 as D (5 bases). V lost 2 bases and J 11 bases, leaving 15 bases between the germline ends. The CDR3 has 13 residues. Germline lookup yields CDR1 MNHNY and CDR2 SVGAGI (reference sequence). The CDR3 here is CASSYPDGGTAFF. CDR3 bases: TGTGCCAGCAGTTACCCGGACGGGGGAACGGCTTTCTTT.

The chain carries TRBV19 and TRBJ2-1; TRBD2 aligns across 12 bases. Trimming at V came to 4 bases and at J to 9 bases, leaving 7 bases not matched to a gene. Germline values: CDR1 LNHDA, CDR2 SQIVND (reference sequence). The CDR3 has 15 residues. CDR3 loop: CASSTSSGGAGEQFF. CDR3 in DNA: TGTGCCAGTAGTACCTCTAGCGGGGGGGCCGGTGAGCAGTTCTTC.

The rearrangement uses TRBV4-2 and TRBJ2-3; D ambiguous. CDR3 length: 16 amino acids. In germline, CDR1 is LGHNA, CDR2 YNFKEQ. V lost 0 bases, J lost 2 bases, and 12 bases lay in between. CDR3: CASSQESGYITDTQYF. In DNA, the CDR3 is TGTGCCAGCAGCCAAGAATCGGGCTACATCACAGATACGCAGTATTTT.

V is TRBV6-6 and J is TRBJ2-3; the D is unclear. Germline V gene sequence: CDR1 MNHNY, CDR2 SVGAGI (reference sequence). The CDR3 runs 11 residues. The ends were cut back, 8 bases at V and 6 bases at J, with 9 bases in the middle. CDR3 protein: CASLVGDTQYF. CDR3 nucleotides: TGTGCCAGCCTCGTAGGGGATACGCAGTATTTT.

V and J are TRBV7-9 and TRBJ2-1; 10 bases agree with TRBD2. The V segment lost 4 bases and the J segment 5 bases; nucleotides outside the gene matches: 5. The CDR3 is 15 amino acids. Germline values: CDR1 SEHNR, CDR2 FQNEAQ (reference sequence). The CDR3 sequence: CASSYPGLADNEQFF. CDR3 sequence (DNA): TGTGCCAGCAGCTACCCCGGACTAGCGGACAATGAGCAGTTCTTC.

The gene calls are TRBV11-2 and TRBJ2-7; 10 nucleotides agree with TRBD2. CDR1 SGHAT and CDR2 FQNNGV come from the germline V gene. Trimming took 1 base from V and 6 from J; bases not matched to a gene: 9. The CDR3 runs 16 residues. The CDR3 is CASSLARLAGSVEQYF. DNA for the CDR3: TGTGCCAGCAGCTTAGCACGACTAGCGGGTTCCGTCGAGCAGTACTTC. Combining the CDR3 with reference TRBV11-2 and TRBJ2-7 gives the whole variable domain EAGVAQSPRYKIIEKRQSVAFWCNPISGHATLYWYQQILGQGPKLLIQFQNNGVVDDSQLPKDRFSAERLKGVDSTLKIQPAKLEDSAVYLCASSLARLAGSVEQYFGPGTRLTVT.